This note documents a single T cell receptor (beta chain) sequence. Its specificity is unknown. The data belong to a study of T cells after yellow fever vaccination. Whole-study findings and limits: Boosting was followed by the reappearance of most primary-vaccination clones (approximately 97% CD4, roughly 90% CD8). From the bulk population, abundant clonotypes could contaminate and appear within FACS-sorted repertoires. Researchers noted that a small share of clonotypes showed up in both CD4 and CD8 compartments.

The 5'RACE template-switching step produced TCR cDNA and added a universal primer site and UMIs. TCRdb ran MiXCR on the 5' RACE reads and lists one entry per CDR3 protein. The repertoire holds about 510,000 distinct CDR3 sequences, with 20% to 25% as singletons. This CDR3 is built from 16 residues. CDR1 is MGHRA, CDR2 YSYEKL, per germline. The germline V and J ends were trimmed by 4 bases and 1 base, with 15 bases remaining between them. The receptor's source is a man younger than 35 who received the YFV17D yellow fever vaccine. The source material was PBMCs, sampled roughly 20 days after the first yellow fever vaccination. This chain uses TRBV4-1 with TRBJ2-3; a possible D gene is TRBD2 (7 bases). The CDR3 DNA reads TGCGCCAGCAGCCCTCACCGGGGGGCCCGCACAGATACGCAGTATTTT. Protein product: CASSPHRGARTDTQYF.